This entry describes one T cell receptor beta chain. Antigen unknown. Via MiXCR, TCRdb re-called the 5' RACE reads, giving one row per CDR3 protein. The table records around 150,000 distinct CDR3 sequences, about a sixth of them present only once. The data are from a study of CD8 T cells in ankylosing spondylitis. The CDR3 spans 15 residues. Germline values: CDR1 MDHEN, CDR2 SYDVKM. Trimming removed 5 bases at V and 7 bases at J, with 21 bases between. Overall study results and limits: Disease-linked clones were reportedly significantly enriched in matched ankylosing spondylitis synovial fluid.

Material for sequencing was blood, either unsorted or a sorted T cell fraction (not recorded which). This sequence was found in a male donor with ankylosing spondylitis or in good health (not recorded which). V and J are TRBV28 and TRBJ2-7; D ambiguous. The CDR3 region is CASSIGTASRGEQYF. CDR3 coding DNA: TGTGCCAGCAGTATCGGAACGGCCTCCCGTGGGGAGCAGTACTTC.